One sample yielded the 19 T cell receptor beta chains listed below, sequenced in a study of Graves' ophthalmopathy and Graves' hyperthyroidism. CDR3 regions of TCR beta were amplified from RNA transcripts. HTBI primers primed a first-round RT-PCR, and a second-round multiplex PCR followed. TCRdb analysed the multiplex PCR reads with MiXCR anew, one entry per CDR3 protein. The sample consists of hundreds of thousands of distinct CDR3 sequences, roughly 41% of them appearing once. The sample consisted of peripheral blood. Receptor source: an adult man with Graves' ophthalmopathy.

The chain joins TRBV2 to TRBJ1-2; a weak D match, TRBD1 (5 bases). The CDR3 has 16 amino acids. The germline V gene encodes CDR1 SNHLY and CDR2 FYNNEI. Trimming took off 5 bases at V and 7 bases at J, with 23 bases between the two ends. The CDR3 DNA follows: TGTGCCAGCAGTTTATCGGCCCATGTGGGGGACGGTGGCTACACCTTC. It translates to CASSLSAHVGDGGYTF.

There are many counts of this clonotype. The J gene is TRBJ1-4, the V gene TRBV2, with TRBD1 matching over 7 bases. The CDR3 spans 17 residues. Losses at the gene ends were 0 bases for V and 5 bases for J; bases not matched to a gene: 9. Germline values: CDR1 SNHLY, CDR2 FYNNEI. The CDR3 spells CASSEAGKGQSNEKLFF. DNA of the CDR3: TGTGCCAGCAGTGAAGCGGGAAAGGGACAGAGCAATGAAAAACTGTTTTTT.

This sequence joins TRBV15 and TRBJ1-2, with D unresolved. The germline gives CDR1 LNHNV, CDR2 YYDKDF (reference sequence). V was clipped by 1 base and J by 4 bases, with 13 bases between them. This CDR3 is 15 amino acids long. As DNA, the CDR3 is TGTGCCACCAGCAGAGTACCAGGACTAGCCTATGGCTACACCTTC. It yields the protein CATSRVPGLAYGYTF.

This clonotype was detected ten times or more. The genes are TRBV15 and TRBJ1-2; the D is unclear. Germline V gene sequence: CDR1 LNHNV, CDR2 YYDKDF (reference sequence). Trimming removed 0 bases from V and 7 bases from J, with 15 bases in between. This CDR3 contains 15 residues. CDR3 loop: CATSRDLTGSGGYTF. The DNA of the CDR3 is TGTGCCACCAGCAGAGATCTAACGGGCAGCGGTGGCTACACCTTC.

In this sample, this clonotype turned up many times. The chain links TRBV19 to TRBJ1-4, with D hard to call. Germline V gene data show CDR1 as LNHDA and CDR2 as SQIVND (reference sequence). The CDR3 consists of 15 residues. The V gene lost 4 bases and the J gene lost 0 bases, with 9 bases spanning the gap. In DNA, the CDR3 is TGTGCCAGTAGTAAGTCGGCGACAACTAATGAAAAACTGTTTTTT. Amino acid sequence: CASSKSATTNEKLFF.

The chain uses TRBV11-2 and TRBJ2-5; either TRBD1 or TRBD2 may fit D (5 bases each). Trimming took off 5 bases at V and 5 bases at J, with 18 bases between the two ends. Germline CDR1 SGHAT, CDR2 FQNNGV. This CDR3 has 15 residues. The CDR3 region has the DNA TGTGCCAGCAGCACCACGGTCGGGGCTGGGGAGACCCAGTACTTC. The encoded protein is CASSTTVGAGETQYF.

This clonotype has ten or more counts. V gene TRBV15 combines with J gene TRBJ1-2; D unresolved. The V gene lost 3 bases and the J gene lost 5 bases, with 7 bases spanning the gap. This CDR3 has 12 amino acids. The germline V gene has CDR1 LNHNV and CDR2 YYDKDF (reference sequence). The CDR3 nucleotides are TGTGCCACCAGCAGGTCAAATTATGGCTACACCTTC. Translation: CATSRSNYGYTF.

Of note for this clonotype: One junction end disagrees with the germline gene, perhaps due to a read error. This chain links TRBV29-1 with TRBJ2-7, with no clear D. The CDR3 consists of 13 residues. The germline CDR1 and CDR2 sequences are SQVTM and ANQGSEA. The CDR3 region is CSVTLRGSIERYF. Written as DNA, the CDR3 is TGCAGCGTGACTCTGCGCGGCTCTATCGAGCGGTACTTC.

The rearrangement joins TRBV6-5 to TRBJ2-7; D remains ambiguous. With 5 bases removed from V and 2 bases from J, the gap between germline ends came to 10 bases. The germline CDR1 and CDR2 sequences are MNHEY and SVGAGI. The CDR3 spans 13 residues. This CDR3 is CASSVSVTYEQYF. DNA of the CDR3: TGTGCCAGCAGTGTTTCGGTGACCTACGAGCAGTACTTC.

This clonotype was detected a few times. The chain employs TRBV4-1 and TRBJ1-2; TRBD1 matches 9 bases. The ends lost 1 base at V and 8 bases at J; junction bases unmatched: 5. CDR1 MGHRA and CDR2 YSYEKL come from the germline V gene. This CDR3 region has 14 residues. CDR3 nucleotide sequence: TGCGCCAGCAGCCAAGTGACAGGGGGTGGGGGCTACACCTTC. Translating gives CASSQVTGGGGYTF.

The CDR3 spells CAWSVGEGSPLHF. In nucleotides, the CDR3 is TGTGCCTGGAGTGTTGGGGAAGGGTCACCCCTCCACTTT. The chain employs TRBV25-1 and TRBJ1-6; D not certain. With 11 bases removed from V and 10 bases from J, the gap between germline ends came to 18 bases. Germline V gene sequence: CDR1 MGHDK, CDR2 SYGVNS. The CDR3 covers 13 residues.

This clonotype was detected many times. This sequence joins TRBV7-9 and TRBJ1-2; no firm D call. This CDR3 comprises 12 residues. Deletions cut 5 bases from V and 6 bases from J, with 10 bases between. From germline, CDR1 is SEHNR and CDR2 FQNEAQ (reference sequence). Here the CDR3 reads CASSLIGDGYTF. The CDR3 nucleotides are TGTGCCAGCAGCCTTATTGGGGATGGCTACACCTTC.

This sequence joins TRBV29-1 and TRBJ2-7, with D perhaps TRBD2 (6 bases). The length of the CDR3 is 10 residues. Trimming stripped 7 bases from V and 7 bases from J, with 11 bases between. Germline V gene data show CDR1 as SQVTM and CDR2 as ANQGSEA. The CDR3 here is CSEPGREQYF. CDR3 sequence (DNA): TGCAGCGAACCGGGGAGGGAGCAGTACTTC.

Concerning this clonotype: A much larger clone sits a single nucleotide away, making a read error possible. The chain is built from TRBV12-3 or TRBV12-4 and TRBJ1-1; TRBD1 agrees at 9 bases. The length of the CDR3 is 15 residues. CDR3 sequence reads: CASSLRQGEGTEAYF. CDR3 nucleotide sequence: TGTGCCAGCAGTCTCCGACAGGGGGAAGGCACTGAAGCTTACTTT.

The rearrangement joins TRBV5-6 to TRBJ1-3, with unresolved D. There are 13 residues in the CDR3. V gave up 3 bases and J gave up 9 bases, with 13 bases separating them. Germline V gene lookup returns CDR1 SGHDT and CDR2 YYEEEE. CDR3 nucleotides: TGTGCCAGCAGCTCCCGACTGTTGGGCACCATATATTTT. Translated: CASSSRLLGTIYF.

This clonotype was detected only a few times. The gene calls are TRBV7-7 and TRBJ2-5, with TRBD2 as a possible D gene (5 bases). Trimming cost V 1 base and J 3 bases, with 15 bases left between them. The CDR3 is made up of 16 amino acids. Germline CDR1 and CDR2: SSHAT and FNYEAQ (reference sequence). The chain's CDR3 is CASSLGSGPGKETQYF. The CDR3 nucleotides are TGTGCCAGCAGCTTAGGTTCGGGCCCCGGGAAAGAGACCCAGTACTTC.

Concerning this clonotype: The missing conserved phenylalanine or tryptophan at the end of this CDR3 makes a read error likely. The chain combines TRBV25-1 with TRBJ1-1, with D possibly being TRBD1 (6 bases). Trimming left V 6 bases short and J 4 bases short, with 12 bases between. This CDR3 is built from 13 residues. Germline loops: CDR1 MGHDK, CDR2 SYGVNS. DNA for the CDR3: TGTGCCAGCAGCGCAACAGGGAGCACTGAAGCTTTCCTT. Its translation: CASSATGSTEAFL.

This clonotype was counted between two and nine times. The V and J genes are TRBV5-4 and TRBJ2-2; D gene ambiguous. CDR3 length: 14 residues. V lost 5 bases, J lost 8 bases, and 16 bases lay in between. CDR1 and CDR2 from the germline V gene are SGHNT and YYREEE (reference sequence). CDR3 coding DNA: TGTGCCAGCAGACCGACCGACATCACTGGGGAGCTGTTTTTT. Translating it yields CASRPTDITGELFF.

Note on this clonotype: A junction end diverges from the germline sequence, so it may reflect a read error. CDR3 sequence (DNA): TGTGCCACCAGTCTAGCGGGGCAGGGGGCAGTCTATGGCTACACCTTC. Its translation is CATSLAGQGAVYGYTF. The chain uses TRBV10-3 and TRBJ1-2; 8 bases line up with TRBD1. The CDR3 contains 16 residues. Germline V lookup: CDR1 ENHRY, CDR2 SYGVKD.